Shown below are 2 T cell receptor beta chains from a single sample sequenced in a study of siplizumab effects on memory and regulatory T cells. This table comes from immunoSEQ multiplex PCR, and its TCRdb copy is limited to in-frame clones, with some not included. The table has 26,000 or so clones, 80% to 90% seen once; the top ten hold under 25%. The sequenced sample was memory CD4+ T cells sorted from blood. All receptors derive from a human donor in good health.

V is TRBV4-3 and J is TRBJ1-1; TRBD1 aligns across 7 bases. V lost 1 base and J lost 1; bases outside the gene matches: 18. This CDR3 spans 20 amino acids. The germline CDR1 and CDR2 sequences are LGHNA and YSLEER. The CDR3, as DNA: TGCGCCAGCAGCCAAGTTAGATACGTCGGTCGGGACAGTGGGAACACTGAAGCTTTCTTT. Protein: CASSQVRYVGRDSGNTEAFF.

V is TRBV6-6 and J is TRBJ1-5; TRBD1 matches 7 bases. After removal of 4 bases from V and 3 bases from J, the junction contained 6 bases not matched to a gene. This CDR3 is 15 amino acids long. The germline gives CDR1 MNHNY, CDR2 SVGAGI (reference sequence). The chain's CDR3 is CASSLGQLDNQPQHF. Written as DNA, the CDR3 is TGTGCCAGCAGTTTGGGACAGTTAGACAATCAGCCCCAGCATTTT.